This is a list of T cell receptor beta chains from one sample in a study of T cells in Graves' hyperthyroidism and ophthalmopathy. TCRdb itself ran the multiplex PCR reads through MiXCR, one entry per CDR3 protein. The data hold 490,000 or so distinct CDR3 sequences, with around a fifth observed a single time. The sequenced sample consisted of blood. The receptors come from an older woman with Graves' ophthalmopathy. The CDR3 runs from the conserved cysteine through the conserved F or W. A D gene is named only where the DNA matches it firmly. Rows give clone size only sometimes, using once, few, many, or a class for an expanded clone.

D	size	V	J	CDR3	DNA
TRBD1	few	TRBV10-3	TRBJ2-3	CAISGGTGATDTQYF	TGTGCCATCAGTGGCGGGACAGGGGCGACAGATACGCAGTATTTT
TRBD1	many	TRBV29-1	TRBJ1-5	CSAQTGYNQPQHF	TGCAGCGCCCAGACAGGGTACAATCAGCCCCAGCATTTT
.	.	TRBV5-5	TRBJ2-3	CASLRSGDTQYF	TGTGCCAGCCTCCGAAGTGGGGATACGCAGTATTTT
.	few	TRBV27	TRBJ1-2	CASSSIYRVNYGYTF	TGTGCCAGCAGTTCTATTTACAGGGTGAACTATGGCTACACCTTC
.	many	TRBV2	TRBJ1-6	CASIRFGSARNNSPLHF	TGTGCCAGCATTCGTTTCGGGTCCGCTAGGAACAATTCACCCCTCCACTTT
.	.	TRBV7-9	TRBJ1-4	CANSRREGIGGNEKLFF	TGTGCCAACAGCCGACGGGAGGGTATCGGAGGTAATGAAAAACTGTTTTTT
TRBD2	few	TRBV6-2/TRBV6-3	TRBJ2-1	CASSPHSGSYNEQFF	TGTGCCAGCAGCCCCCATAGCGGGAGTTACAATGAGCAGTTCTTC
TRBD1	few	TRBV18	TRBJ2-7	CASSMTGDTYEQYF	TGTGCCAGCTCAATGACAGGGGATACCTACGAGCAGTACTTC
.	many	TRBV11-3	TRBJ2-7	CASSLDTAYEQYF	TGTGCCAGCAGCTTAGATACCGCCTACGAGCAGTACTTC
TRBD2	many	TRBV28	TRBJ2-7	CASSPSPSLAVIREQYF	TGTGCCAGCAGTCCATCCCCCTCACTAGCGGTGATACGGGAGCAGTACTTC
.	.	TRBV27	TRBJ2-1	CASTLDPNSDEQFF	TGTGCCAGCACCTTGGATCCAAACAGTGATGAGCAGTTCTTC
.	.	TRBV20-1	TRBJ1-5	CSATGTNSNQPQHF	TGCAGTGCGACGGGGACTAATAGCAATCAGCCCCAGCATTTT
.	.	TRBV6-1	TRBJ1-4	CASSELATNEKLFF	TGTGCCAGCAGTGAACTTGCAACTAATGAAAAACTGTTTTTT
.	.	TRBV3-1	TRBJ2-1	CASSQLAVNEQFF	TGTGCCAGCAGCCAACTAGCAGTGAATGAGCAGTTCTTC
TRBD1	many	TRBV12-3/TRBV12-4	TRBJ2-3	CASSPTGNTQYF	TGTGCCAGCAGCCCGACAGGGAATACGCAGTATTTT
.	many	TRBV12-5	TRBJ2-1	CASGLVLAGMGNEQFF	TGTGCTAGTGGTTTGGTACTAGCAGGGATGGGCAATGAGCAGTTCTTC
TRBD1	many	TRBV5-1	TRBJ1-1	CASSLVGTGGTEAFF	TGTGCCAGCAGTTTAGTCGGGACAGGGGGCACTGAAGCTTTCTTT
.	few	TRBV2	TRBJ2-1	CASPLGGEQFF	TGTGCCAGCCCACTAGGAGGCGAGCAGTTCTTC
.	.	TRBV12-3/TRBV12-4	TRBJ2-2	CASCSGLLAGTGELFF	TGTGCCAGCTGTTCGGGGCTCCTTGCCGGCACCGGGGAGCTGTTTTTT
TRBD2	many	TRBV2	TRBJ2-1	CASKVLSGGGEQFF	TGTGCCAGCAAAGTTTTATCGGGCGGGGGTGAGCAGTTCTTC
TRBD1	few	TRBV10-1	TRBJ1-1	CASSGTSTGGATEAFF	TGCGCCAGCAGTGGGACCTCGACAGGGGGAGCGACTGAAGCTTTCTTT
.	many	TRBV28	TRBJ2-6	CASSPDSGANVLTF	TGTGCCAGCAGCCCGGACTCTGGGGCCAACGTCCTGACTTTC
.	.	TRBV6-1	TRBJ2-2	CASERTGELFF	TGTGCCAGCGAGCGGACCGGGGAGCTGTTTTTT
TRBD2	.	TRBV30	TRBJ2-7	CAWSAGLAGVYGQYF	TGTGCCTGGAGTGCAGGACTAGCGGGAGTCTACGGGCAGTACTTC
TRBD2	.	TRBV27	TRBJ2-2	CASGLWGGNTGELFF	TGTGCCAGCGGTCTATGGGGGGGGAACACCGGGGAGCTGTTTTTT